A selection of T cell receptor beta chains follows, all from one sample in a study of cytomegalovirus exposure and HLA in healthy donors. The repertoire was sequenced with immunoSEQ multiplex PCR; TCRdb's copy has only in-frame clones and lacks some. The sample carries some 170,000 clones, around four fifths recorded once. The sequencing input was PBMCs. All receptors derive from a man aged 25-45 years in good health and CMV-seropositive. Both conserved end residues are part of each CDR3. A D gene is named only where the DNA matches it firmly. A row's size may be missing; if present it is once, few, many or a size class.

TRBJ1-2 | TRBV6-4 | - | - | TGTGCCAGCAGTGACCTTCCACTCCCCATTGGACTGTATGGCTACACCTTC | CASSDLPLPIGLYGYTF
TRBJ2-1 | TRBV25-1 | TRBD2 | - | TGTGCCAGCAGTGCCCCGGGACTAGCCAATGAGCAGTTCTTC | CASSAPGLANEQFF
TRBJ1-1 | TRBV7-3 | - | - | TGTGCCAGCAGCTTAAGCGGCATGAACACTGAAGCTTTCTTT | CASSLSGMNTEAFF
TRBJ2-3 | TRBV9 | TRBD2 | - | TGTGCCAGCAGCCCTCGCTCGCGGGGGGGCACAGATACGCAGTATTTT | CASSPRSRGGTDTQYF
TRBJ2-7 | TRBV18 | - | few | TGTGCCAGCTCACTAAACGATCCTATCCCCAACGAGCAGTACTTC | CASSLNDPIPNEQYF
TRBJ1-4 | TRBV5-1 | TRBD1 | - | TGCGCCAGCAGCGCGACAGGGGTCACTAATGAAAAACTGTTTTTT | CASSATGVTNEKLFF
TRBJ2-2 | TRBV7-2 | - | - | TGTGCCAGCAGCTTGACTCTTCCTTGGCCCGGGGAGCTGTTTTTT | CASSLTLPWPGELFF
TRBJ2-7 | TRBV5-1 | - | - | TGCGCCAGCAGCTTACAAGGGAGCTCCTACGAGCAGTACTTC | CASSLQGSSYEQYF
TRBJ1-2 | TRBV6-6 | TRBD1 | - | TGTGCCAGCAGTTACACAGAACAGGGGGCGCGGGGCTACACCTTC | CASSYTEQGARGYTF
TRBJ2-1 | TRBV5-6 | TRBD2 | - | TGTGCCAGCACCAACACCGGGGGCGGGGGGGTCTACAATGAGCAGTTCTTC | CASTNTGGGGVYNEQFF
TRBJ1-5 | TRBV7-2 | - | - | TGTGCCAGCAGTTTTTCGGGGAGGCACGGCAATCAGCCCCAGCATTTT | CASSFSGRHGNQPQHF
TRBJ2-3 | TRBV7-2 | - | - | TGTGCCAGCAGCTTAGGGGCAGGGCAGCCAGATACGCAGTATTTT | CASSLGAGQPDTQYF
TRBJ1-1 | TRBV7-2 | TRBD1 | few | TGTGCCAGCAGCTTAGGGGACAGGGAAGCTTTCTTT | CASSLGDREAFF
TRBJ2-1 | TRBV10-3 | TRBD2 | - | TGTGCCATCAGCTCCCAAGGGGCTAGCGGGGGCACCTACAATGAGCAGTTCTTC | CAISSQGASGGTYNEQFF
TRBJ2-2 | TRBV5-1 | TRBD2 | - | TGCGCCAGCAGCTTGAAGCTAGCGGGGGGGCCCACCGGGGAGCTGTTTTTT | CASSLKLAGGPTGELFF
TRBJ2-7 | TRBV19 | - | - | TGTGCCAGTAGTAGGGACTCCTTGGGGAACTACGAGCAGTACTTC | CASSRDSLGNYEQYF
TRBJ2-7 | TRBV7-6 | TRBD1 | - | TGTGCCAGCAGCCCCGCCGGGACAGGGGGGGTCCACGAGCAGTACTTC | CASSPAGTGGVHEQYF
TRBJ2-5 | TRBV9 | TRBD1 | - | TGTGCCAGCAGCGTAGGACAGGGTATTGGGCAAGAGACCCAGTACTTC | CASSVGQGIGQETQYF
TRBJ2-7 | TRBV27 | TRBD2 | few | TGTGCCAGCAGTTTAAAGGGGACTACCTACGAGCAGTACTTC | CASSLKGTTYEQYF
TRBJ2-1 | TRBV5-1 | - | - | TGCGCCAGCAGCGCCGGTTTTACTAATGAGCAGTTCTTC | CASSAGFTNEQFF
TRBJ2-7 | TRBV5-3 | - | few | TGTGCCAGAATAGCGCAGGCCGAGCAGTACTTC | CARIAQAEQYF
TRBJ1-6 | TRBV25-1 | TRBD1 | - | TGTGCCAGCAGTGGGTCCACAGGGGGCCTACCCCTCCACTTT | CASSGSTGGLPLHF
TRBJ1-4 | TRBV7-3 | - | - | TGTGCCAGCAGCGGTGACAGTCCGCCGAGGGAAAAACTGTTTTTT | CASSGDSPPREKLFF
TRBJ2-7 | TRBV5-6 | - | - | TGTGCCAGCAGCTTTGACCGATACGGGGAGCAGTACTTC | CASSFDRYGEQYF
TRBJ1-1 | TRBV7-6 | - | - | TGTGCCAGCAGCTTAAGTGCAGGGTTGGGCACTGAAGCTTTCTTT | CASSLSAGLGTEAFF